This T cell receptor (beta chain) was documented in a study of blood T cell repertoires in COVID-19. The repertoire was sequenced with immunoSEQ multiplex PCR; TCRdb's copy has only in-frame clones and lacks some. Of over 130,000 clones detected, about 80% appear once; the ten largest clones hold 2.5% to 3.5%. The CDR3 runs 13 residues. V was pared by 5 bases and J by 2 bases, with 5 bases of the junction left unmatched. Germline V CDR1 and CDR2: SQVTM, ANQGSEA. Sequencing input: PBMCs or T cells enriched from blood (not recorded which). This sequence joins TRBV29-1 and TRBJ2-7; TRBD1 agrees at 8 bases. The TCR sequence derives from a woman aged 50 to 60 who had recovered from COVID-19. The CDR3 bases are TGCAGCGTTCCTGGACAGGGTCCCTACGAGCAGTACTTC. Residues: CSVPGQGPYEQYF.